Following are 32 T cell receptor beta chains from one sample sequenced in a study of blood T cells in healthy people across ages. The second PCR ran about 6 to 11 cycles with a sample-barcoded 5' primer and J-beta primers. TCRdb re-called the 5' RACE reads with MiXCR, one entry per CDR3 protein. The sample gives nearly 800,000 distinct CDR3 sequences, approximately 25% of which show up once; around 3.6% is in the top ten. This same sample was also part of a study on T cells of mothers and their children.

Source material: blood. The receptor source for this set is a boy between 10 and 17 years old in good health.

The CDR3 is CASSLDRASEQYF. CDR3 sequence (DNA): TGTGCCAGCAGCTTAGATCGGGCTTCAGAGCAGTACTTC. The V and J genes are TRBV11-2 and TRBJ2-1; D remains unclear. The J call may be faulty, since TRBJ2-7 better matches the DNA end. The CDR3 is made up of 13 amino acids. CDR1 and CDR2 from the germline V gene are SGHAT and FQNNGV.

The chain has TRBV7-2 and TRBJ1-1, with TRBD1 matching over 7 bases. The CDR3 covers 16 residues. From germline, CDR1 is SGHTA and CDR2 FQGNSA. V lost 10 bases and J lost 0; bases outside the gene matches: 14. CDR3 DNA: TGTGCCATCAGGGGGAACCCGGGACGTCTGAACACTGAAGCTTTCTTT. This translates into CAIRGNPGRLNTEAFF.

This clonotype was picked up a small number of times. The chain couples TRBV20-1 to TRBJ2-2, with TRBD2 matching 8 bases. V lost 6 bases to trimming and J lost 5 bases; unmatched junction nucleotides: 8. Germline assignment: CDR1 DFQATT and CDR2 SNEGSKA (reference sequence). CDR3 length: 14 amino acids. CDR3 residues: CSAPSGRGTGELFF. The CDR3 DNA reads TGCAGTGCCCCGAGCGGGAGAGGGACCGGGGAGCTGTTTTTT.

This clonotype came up a few times. The genes are TRBV11-2 and TRBJ1-1, with 7 positions matching TRBD1. CDR1 and CDR2 from the germline V gene are SGHAT and FQNNGV. The CDR3 runs 14 residues. V shed 1 base, J shed 4 bases, and the junction held 3 bases outside the gene matches. The CDR3 reads CASSLVQGRTEAFF. The CDR3 nucleotides are TGTGCCAGCAGCTTAGTACAGGGGCGCACTGAAGCTTTCTTT.

Only a few counts were recorded for this clonotype. The DNA for the CDR3 is TGTGCCAGCAGTTCCGGGGGCGGGAGCTCCTACGAGCAGTACTTC. Encoded protein: CASSSGGGSSYEQYF. The rearrangement uses TRBV28 and TRBJ2-7; D may be TRBD2 (7 bases). V lost 4 bases and J 0 bases, leaving 13 bases between the germline ends. The CDR3 length is 15 residues. Germline CDR1 reads MDHEN; CDR2 reads SYDVKM.

This clonotype was seen only a few times. The chain has TRBV29-1 and TRBJ2-5; tentative D call: TRBD1 (6 bases). The end of the DNA aligns better with TRBJ2-7, so the J call may be wrong. The CDR3 consists of 12 residues. CDR1 is SQVTM, CDR2 ANQGSEA, per germline. The CDR3 reads CSALDSPYEQYF. The CDR3 coding sequence is TGCAGCGCCCTGGACAGCCCCTACGAGCAGTACTTC.

This sequence joins TRBV20-1 and TRBJ2-2; D possibly corresponds to TRBD1 (6 bases). This CDR3 contains 15 residues. V was trimmed by 3 bases and J by 4 bases, leaving 15 bases between them. From germline, CDR1 is DFQATT and CDR2 SNEGSKA (reference sequence). The CDR3 loop reads CSASLGQGSTGELFF. CDR3 nucleotides: TGCAGTGCTAGTTTAGGTCAGGGGAGCACCGGGGAGCTGTTTTTT.

The sample holds a few counts of this clonotype. The rearrangement joins TRBV7-9 to TRBJ1-1; tentatively, D is TRBD1 (5 bases). Germline V gene data show CDR1 as SEHNR and CDR2 as FQNEAQ (reference sequence). V was pared by 6 bases and J by 5 bases, with 10 bases between. This CDR3 spans 12 amino acids. The CDR3 loop is CASSLRQTEAFF. Here the CDR3 DNA reads TGTGCCAGCAGTCTCAGACAGACTGAAGCTTTCTTT. Complete variable domain (other parts from reference TRBV7-9 and TRBJ1-1): DTGVSQNPRHKITKRGQNVTFRCDPISEHNRLYWYRQTLGQGPEFLTYFQNEAQLEKSRLLSDRFSAERPKGSFSTLEIQRTEQGDSAMYLCASSLRQTEAFFGQGTRLTVV.

The table lists this clonotype with a few counts. The V gene is TRBV25-1, the J gene TRBJ1-2; D remains ambiguous. CDR1 is MGHDK, CDR2 SYGVNS, per germline. V was shortened by 3 bases and J by 8 bases, with 22 bases between the two germline ends. This CDR3 is built from 16 residues. This CDR3 reads CASSEFTAYSGGGYTF. CDR3 coding DNA: TGTGCCAGCAGTGAGTTTACAGCATATTCTGGAGGGGGCTACACCTTC.

This clonotype was seen more than once but under ten times. The chain carries TRBV20-1 and TRBJ1-1; weak D call: TRBD1 (6 bases). Deletions cut 0 bases from V and 2 bases from J, with 10 bases between. The CDR3 loop spans 14 amino acids. CDR1 and CDR2 from the germline V gene are DFQATT and SNEGSKA (reference sequence). CDR3: CSARDPDRNTEAFF. CDR3 DNA sequence: TGCAGTGCTAGAGATCCGGACAGAAACACTGAAGCTTTCTTT.

This clonotype has just a few counts. The genes are TRBV3-1 and TRBJ2-5; possible D gene TRBD1, 6 bases. V lost 1 base and J lost 5, with 14 bases in between. Germline V gene data show CDR1 as LGHDT and CDR2 as YNNKEL (reference sequence). CDR3 length equals 15 residues. CDR3 sequence (DNA): TGTGCCAGCAGCCAAGTCGAGGGGGTCGGGGAGACCCAGTACTTC. Translated: CASSQVEGVGETQYF.

This chain joins TRBV5-1 and TRBJ2-1; 9 positions agree with TRBD1. The J segment lost 9 bases and the V segment lost 0 bases, leaving 7 bases of the junction unmatched. This CDR3 is 15 amino acids long. CDR1 and CDR2 (germline): SGHRS, YFSETQ. The CDR3 DNA is TGCGCCAGCAGCTTGGAACAGGGGGCGAGGGCTGAGCAGTTCTTC. Its translation is CASSLEQGARAEQFF.

In its sample, this clonotype was seen a few times. V is TRBV12-3 or TRBV12-4 and J is TRBJ1-2, with D perhaps TRBD1 (5 bases). Trimming cost V 3 bases and J 1 base, with 9 bases left between them. The CDR3 consists of 14 residues. The CDR3 sequence: CASSFEGRNYGYTF. The CDR3 DNA sequence: TGTGCCAGCAGTTTTGAGGGGCGTAACTATGGCTACACCTTC.

This chain joins TRBV12-3 or TRBV12-4 and TRBJ1-2, with TRBD1 as a possible D gene (5 bases). V shed 3 bases and J shed 6 bases, with 14 bases lying between them. This CDR3 is 14 amino acids long. CDR3 sequence: CASSLLSGVDGYTF. The CDR3 coding sequence is TGTGCCAGCAGTTTGTTGTCGGGGGTTGATGGCTACACCTTC.

This clonotype was counted between two and nine times. The chain couples TRBV2 to TRBJ2-1, with TRBD2 matching 10 bases. The CDR3 loop spans 14 amino acids. Germline V gene sequence: CDR1 SNHLY, CDR2 FYNNEI. The ends lost 10 bases at V and 5 bases at J; junction bases unmatched: 8. CDR3 region: CANPTSGMHNEQFF. The CDR3 nucleotides are TGTGCCAACCCAACTAGCGGGATGCACAATGAGCAGTTCTTC.

The chain recombines TRBV7-3 with TRBJ2-5; 13 nucleotides agree with TRBD2. The J call may be wrong; the DNA end is better matched by TRBJ2-1. Germline CDR1 reads SGHTA; CDR2 reads FQGTGA. The CDR3 contains 15 residues. The CDR3 sequence is CASNHTSGGAHEQFF. CDR3 in DNA: TGTGCCAGCAACCATACTAGCGGGGGGGCCCATGAGCAGTTCTTC.

This clonotype occurred a few times. The CDR3 DNA is TGTGCCAGCAGTTCCCTTCTTGGGGGCGAGCAGTACTTC. Translating it yields CASSSLLGGEQYF. The V call is TRBV12-3 or TRBV12-4, the J call TRBJ2-7, with D perhaps given as TRBD1 or TRBD2 (5 bases each). Trimming took 4 bases from V and 6 from J, leaving 13 bases between them. This CDR3 has 13 amino acids.

This clonotype was found a few times. V gene TRBV10-3 combines with J gene TRBJ2-1, with TRBD1 matching 8 bases. The CDR3 extends over 16 amino acids. V shed 0 bases, J shed 5 bases, and the junction held 6 bases outside the gene matches. Germline V gene data show CDR1 as ENHRY and CDR2 as SYGVKD. CDR3 in DNA: TGTGCCATCAGTGAGTCGTTACAGGGGGGTGACAATGAGCAGTTCTTC. Amino acids: CAISESLQGGDNEQFF.

This sequence joins TRBV6-6 and TRBJ2-6; TRBD1 or TRBD2 may be the D gene (5 bases each). The CDR3 extends over 15 amino acids. CDR1 MNHNY and CDR2 SVGAGI come from the germline V gene (reference sequence). Trimming stripped 11 bases from V and 0 bases from J, with 14 bases between. CDR3 nucleotide sequence: TGTGCCGGCATTAAGGGGACCTCTGGGGCCAACGTCCTGACTTTC. Amino acid sequence: CAGIKGTSGANVLTF.

In this sample, this clonotype turned up a few times. The rearrangement joins TRBV4-3 to TRBJ2-3; 11 bases match TRBD2. V shed 5 bases, J shed 6 bases, and the junction held 7 bases outside the gene matches. CDR3 size: 15 residues. Germline lookup yields CDR1 LGHNA and CDR2 YSLEER. The CDR3 loop is CASSLTSGAVDTQYF. The CDR3 DNA reads TGCGCCAGCAGCTTGACTAGCGGGGCCGTGGATACGCAGTATTTT.

This clonotype occurred a few times. The chain employs TRBV7-9 and TRBJ1-4, with D possibly TRBD1 on 6 matching bases. Germline CDR1 is SEHNR and CDR2 is FQNEAQ (reference sequence). Trimming removed 3 bases at V and 10 bases at J, with 12 bases between. The CDR3 is made up of 13 amino acids. The CDR3 DNA is TGTGCCAGCAGCTTGCCGGGGGCCGCAAAACTGTTTTTT. Translated: CASSLPGAAKLFF.

The rearrangement links TRBV10-3 to TRBJ2-5, with TRBD1 matching 8 bases. TRBJ2-1 explains the end of the DNA better; the J call may be wrong. This CDR3 comprises 14 residues. Germline CDR1 and CDR2: ENHRY and SYGVKD. CDR3 bases: TGTGCCATCAGTGGGGAGACAGGGGCGTATGAGCAGTTCTTC. This translates into CAISGETGAYEQFF.

The V call is TRBV3-1, the J call TRBJ2-2; 11 nucleotides line up with TRBD1. This CDR3 has 17 residues. Germline CDR1 reads LGHDT; CDR2 reads YNNKEL (reference sequence). V shed 3 bases and J 0 bases; nucleotides not matched to a gene: 3. CDR3 sequence reads: CASSHLGQGANTGELFF. CDR3 bases: TGTGCCAGCAGCCATCTGGGACAGGGGGCGAACACCGGGGAGCTGTTTTTT.

V is TRBV15 and J is TRBJ2-1; weak D call: TRBD2 (5 bases). Germline CDR1 and CDR2: LNHNV and YYDKDF (reference sequence). Trimming left V 0 bases short and J 13 bases short, with 13 bases between. CDR3 length: 13 residues. CDR3 sequence: CATSREGTSRQFF. As DNA, the CDR3 is TGTGCCACCAGCAGAGAGGGCACTAGTCGTCAGTTCTTC.

The genes are TRBV27 and TRBJ2-5; 10 nucleotides match TRBD1. The J call could be wrong; TRBJ2-1 is a better fit for the DNA end. Germline lookup yields CDR1 MNHEY and CDR2 SMNVEV (reference sequence). The CDR3 extends over 17 amino acids. CDR3 sequence reads: CASSPPTDRGRGNEQFF. In nucleotides, the CDR3 is TGTGCCAGCAGTCCGCCTACCGACAGGGGGCGGGGCAATGAGCAGTTCTTC.

Regarding this clonotype: One junction end disagrees with the germline gene, perhaps due to a read error. The chain links TRBV12-3 or TRBV12-4 to TRBJ2-7; D gene unclear. This CDR3 comprises 11 residues. CDR3 region: CASSYYYEQHF. The CDR3 DNA follows: TGTGCCAGCAGTTATTACTACGAGCAGCACTTC.

This clonotype was seen a handful of times. This sequence joins TRBV28 and TRBJ1-6; no firm D call. Germline CDR1 MDHEN, CDR2 SYDVKM. CDR3 length equals 14 residues. Between the trimmed V and J ends, which lost 7 bases and 8 bases, there was a span of 15 bases. CDR3 nucleotides: TGTGCCAGCACAAGGCCCTTTTTTGATTCACCCCTCCACTTT. Protein: CASTRPFFDSPLHF.

This clonotype was detected only once. The chain joins TRBV30 to TRBJ2-3; no clear D. The CDR3 loop spans 16 amino acids. Germline CDR1 reads GTSNPN; CDR2 reads SVGIG (reference sequence). The ends were cut back, 0 bases at V and 4 bases at J, with 17 bases in the middle. DNA of the CDR3: TGTGCCTGGAGTGTACGCGGTAGATTATATGCAGATACGCAGTATTTT. Protein sequence: CAWSVRGRLYADTQYF.

The rearrangement uses TRBV3-1 and TRBJ2-7, with D possibly TRBD1 on 6 matching bases. V lost 4 bases to trimming and J lost 2 bases, with 15 bases between them. CDR1 and CDR2 from the germline V gene are LGHDT and YNNKEL (reference sequence). The CDR3 is 15 amino acids. The DNA for the CDR3 is TGTGCCAGCAGCCCCCGGACAGACGAGCCCTACGAGCAGTACTTC. This codes for CASSPRTDEPYEQYF.

The chain couples TRBV5-1 to TRBJ2-3; TRBD1 matches at 9 bases. In germline, CDR1 is SGHRS, CDR2 YFSETQ. V was pared by 5 bases and J by 2 bases, with 6 bases of the junction left unmatched. This CDR3 has 15 residues. CDR3 protein: CASSIDRGSTDTQYF. The CDR3 nucleotides read TGCGCCAGCAGTATCGACAGGGGGTCCACAGATACGCAGTATTTT.

The CDR3, as DNA: TGTGCCAGTAGTATAGGGACAGGGAGGCATGAGCAGTTCTTC. Protein product: CASSIGTGRHEQFF. The V gene is TRBV19, the J gene TRBJ2-5; 8 bases line up with TRBD1. The J call could be wrong; TRBJ2-1 is a better fit for the DNA end. The CDR3 loop spans 14 amino acids. CDR1 and CDR2 (germline): LNHDA, SQIVND (reference sequence).

The genes are TRBV9 and TRBJ2-1; D possibly corresponds to TRBD2 (6 bases). The DNA end favors TRBJ2-7, so the J call may be wrong. CDR1 and CDR2 (germline): SGDLS, YYNGEE. This CDR3 comprises 15 residues. This CDR3 is CASSASHGAGYEQYF. The CDR3 DNA is TGTGCCAGCAGCGCTTCCCATGGGGCGGGGTACGAGCAGTACTTC.